This is a list of T cell receptor beta chains from one sample in a study of cytomegalovirus exposure and HLA in healthy donors. Data came from immunoSEQ multiplex PCR; TCRdb stores just in-frame clones and leaves some out. The data contain tens of thousands of clones, 60% to 75% of them singletons. Sequencing was performed on PBMCs. The receptors derive from a middle-aged man in good health and CMV-seropositive. The CDR3 runs from the conserved cysteine through the conserved F or W. D genes are given only for firm matches. The size field is filled for only some rows; it gives once, few, many or a size class.

v_gene: TRBV30; d_gene: TRBD1; abundance: few; j_gene: TRBJ1-1; CDR3nt: TGTGCCTGGAATCGGCAGGGGGCCACTGAAGCTTTCTTT; CDR3aa: CAWNRQGATEAFF
v_gene: TRBV28; d_gene: TRBD1; abundance: few; j_gene: TRBJ1-2; CDR3nt: TGTGCCAGCAGTTTAGAACCGGGACAGAGCTATGGCTACACCTTC; CDR3aa: CASSLEPGQSYGYTF
v_gene: TRBV6-6; d_gene: TRBD1; abundance: -; j_gene: TRBJ2-5; CDR3nt: TGTGCCAGCAGTCATCAGGGGGAGCAGTACTTC; CDR3aa: CASSHQGEQYF
v_gene: TRBV6-1; d_gene: -; abundance: -; j_gene: TRBJ1-2; CDR3nt: TGTGCCAGCAGTGAAGTACAGTACTATGGCTACACCTTC; CDR3aa: CASSEVQYYGYTF
v_gene: TRBV6-5; d_gene: -; abundance: -; j_gene: TRBJ1-5; CDR3nt: TGTACCAGCAGTTCGTCCCCTAATCAGCCCCAGCATTTT; CDR3aa: CTSSSSPNQPQHF
v_gene: TRBV4-3; d_gene: -; abundance: -; j_gene: TRBJ1-6; CDR3nt: TGCGCCAGCAGCCAAGAGCGTTTGTGGAATTCACCCCTCCACTTT; CDR3aa: CASSQERLWNSPLHF
v_gene: TRBV29-1; d_gene: TRBD1; abundance: -; j_gene: TRBJ2-7; CDR3nt: TGCAGCGTTGATAGCAGGGGGCCCTACGAGCAGTACTTC; CDR3aa: CSVDSRGPYEQYF
v_gene: TRBV4-1; d_gene: -; abundance: -; j_gene: TRBJ2-2; CDR3nt: TGCGCCAGCAGCCAAGATTATCCTAGCCCCGGGGAGCTGTTTTTT; CDR3aa: CASSQDYPSPGELFF
v_gene: TRBV7-9; d_gene: TRBD1; abundance: -; j_gene: TRBJ2-2; CDR3nt: TGTGCCAGCAGCTTACTCAACAAACGGGACAGGGGGCACACCGGGGAGCTGTTTTTT; CDR3aa: CASSLLNKRDRGHTGELFF
v_gene: TRBV6-6; d_gene: TRBD2; abundance: -; j_gene: TRBJ2-1; CDR3nt: TGTGCCAGCAGGCGGGGGGTGGACAATGAGCAGTTCTTC; CDR3aa: CASRRGVDNEQFF
v_gene: TRBV29-1; d_gene: TRBD2; abundance: -; j_gene: TRBJ2-3; CDR3nt: TGCAGCGCCTTAGGACTAGCGGAAACAGATACGCAGTATTTT; CDR3aa: CSALGLAETDTQYF
v_gene: TRBV4-1; d_gene: -; abundance: -; j_gene: TRBJ2-2; CDR3nt: TGCGCCAGCAGCCTTCAGGGATACACCGGGGAGCTGTTTTTT; CDR3aa: CASSLQGYTGELFF
v_gene: TRBV19; d_gene: -; abundance: -; j_gene: TRBJ1-1; CDR3nt: TGTGCCAGTAGTATAACGGGTGGCCGAGAAGCTTTCTTT; CDR3aa: CASSITGGREAFF
v_gene: TRBV11-3; d_gene: -; abundance: -; j_gene: TRBJ2-7; CDR3nt: TGTGCCAGTAGCCACAAGCGGAAGACGGCATACGAGCAGTACTTC; CDR3aa: CASSHKRKTAYEQYF
v_gene: TRBV14; d_gene: TRBD2; abundance: -; j_gene: TRBJ2-1; CDR3nt: TGTGCCAGCAGCCAACCCGGGACTAGCGGGGTTAATGAGCAGTTCTTC; CDR3aa: CASSQPGTSGVNEQFF
v_gene: TRBV5-1; d_gene: TRBD2; abundance: -; j_gene: TRBJ2-7; CDR3nt: TGCGCCAGCAGCGCCGGGACTAGCGGGGGTTATGAGCAGTACTTC; CDR3aa: CASSAGTSGGYEQYF
v_gene: TRBV28; d_gene: -; abundance: once; j_gene: TRBJ1-6; CDR3nt: TGTGCCAGCAGCCCCGGACAATCCAATTCACCCCTCCACTTT; CDR3aa: CASSPGQSNSPLHF
v_gene: TRBV20-1; d_gene: -; abundance: few; j_gene: TRBJ1-1; CDR3nt: TGCAGTGCTAGTATCGGCACTGAAGCTTTCTTT; CDR3aa: CSASIGTEAFF
v_gene: TRBV2; d_gene: -; abundance: -; j_gene: TRBJ1-4; CDR3nt: TGTGCCAGCAGTGAGTACACACTGGGCGATGAAAAACTGTTTTTT; CDR3aa: CASSEYTLGDEKLFF
v_gene: TRBV11-3; d_gene: -; abundance: -; j_gene: TRBJ1-1; CDR3nt: TGTGCCAGCAGCTTACATCCTTCAGACACTGAAGCTTTCTTT; CDR3aa: CASSLHPSDTEAFF
v_gene: TRBV18; d_gene: TRBD1; abundance: -; j_gene: TRBJ2-7; CDR3nt: TGTGCCAGCTCACCCAAGTTGACCCAAAGACAGGGGGCGCCCGAGCAGTACTTC; CDR3aa: CASSPKLTQRQGAPEQYF
v_gene: TRBV4-1; d_gene: -; abundance: -; j_gene: TRBJ2-7; CDR3nt: TGCGCCAGCAGCCAAGTTTCCGCCGGGTACGAGCAGTACTTC; CDR3aa: CASSQVSAGYEQYF
v_gene: TRBV2; d_gene: TRBD1; abundance: -; j_gene: TRBJ1-2; CDR3nt: TGTGCCAGCATGGACAGGGAGTATGGCTACACCTTC; CDR3aa: CASMDREYGYTF
v_gene: TRBV30; d_gene: -; abundance: few; j_gene: TRBJ2-7; CDR3nt: TGTGCCTGGAGTCGACAGATCCTCTCCGACGAGCAGTACTTC; CDR3aa: CAWSRQILSDEQYF
v_gene: TRBV19; d_gene: -; abundance: -; j_gene: TRBJ1-5; CDR3nt: TGTGCCAGTAGTGACAGGCGGAATCAGCCCCAGCATTTT; CDR3aa: CASSDRRNQPQHF
v_gene: TRBV5-1; d_gene: -; abundance: -; j_gene: TRBJ2-7; CDR3nt: TGCGCCAGCAGCGAGGGGACACTTGTTGAGCAGTACTTC; CDR3aa: CASSEGTLVEQYF
v_gene: TRBV7-7; d_gene: TRBD1; abundance: few; j_gene: TRBJ2-7; CDR3nt: TGTGCTAGCAGCTCCGGACAGGGATCCTACGAGCAGTACTTC; CDR3aa: CASSSGQGSYEQYF
v_gene: TRBV4-1; d_gene: TRBD1; abundance: -; j_gene: TRBJ2-7; CDR3nt: TGCGCCAGCAGCCAAGGCCATTCACAGGGGGACTTTTTCTACGAGCAGTACTTC; CDR3aa: CASSQGHSQGDFFYEQYF
v_gene: TRBV5-4; d_gene: TRBD2; abundance: few; j_gene: TRBJ2-1; CDR3nt: TGTGCCAGCAGCTTGGAAGCGGGGGGGAGGAATGAGCAGTTCTTC; CDR3aa: CASSLEAGGRNEQFF
v_gene: TRBV2; d_gene: -; abundance: -; j_gene: TRBJ2-5; CDR3nt: TGTGCCAGCAGTGTGCGGGCGGCAGAGACCCAGTACTTC; CDR3aa: CASSVRAAETQYF
v_gene: TRBV11-3; d_gene: TRBD1; abundance: -; j_gene: TRBJ2-2; CDR3nt: TGTGCCAGCAGCTTGGGGACAGGGAACACCGGGGAGCTGTTTTTT; CDR3aa: CASSLGTGNTGELFF
v_gene: TRBV29-1; d_gene: -; abundance: few; j_gene: TRBJ2-2; CDR3nt: TGCAGCGCAGGGGCTAACACCGGGGAGCTGTTTTTT; CDR3aa: CSAGANTGELFF
v_gene: TRBV18; d_gene: -; abundance: once; j_gene: TRBJ1-1; CDR3nt: TGTGCCAGCTCGATTCACCGTTCGGTGAACGCTGAAGCTTTCTTT; CDR3aa: CASSIHRSVNAEAFF
v_gene: TRBV30; d_gene: -; abundance: -; j_gene: TRBJ2-7; CDR3nt: TGTGCCTGGACTCAGGGAAGTGGGGTCTACGAGCAGTACTTC; CDR3aa: CAWTQGSGVYEQYF
v_gene: TRBV5-4; d_gene: -; abundance: few; j_gene: TRBJ1-1; CDR3nt: TGTGCCATGGGGGGGGGATGGAACACTGAAGCTTTCTTT; CDR3aa: CAMGGGWNTEAFF
v_gene: TRBV14; d_gene: -; abundance: -; j_gene: TRBJ2-1; CDR3nt: TGTGCCAGCAGCCCCCTAGGGGGGGGGCCTCGCAATGAGCAGTTCTTC; CDR3aa: CASSPLGGGPRNEQFF
v_gene: TRBV5-1; d_gene: TRBD2; abundance: -; j_gene: TRBJ2-3; CDR3nt: TGCGCCAGCAGCCTGAGGCTAGCGGGGTACACAGATACGCAGTATTTT; CDR3aa: CASSLRLAGYTDTQYF
v_gene: TRBV6-5; d_gene: -; abundance: -; j_gene: TRBJ2-1; CDR3nt: TGTGCCAGCAGTTTCCCTCAGGGTAACAATGAGCAGTTCTTC; CDR3aa: CASSFPQGNNEQFF
v_gene: TRBV7-2; d_gene: TRBD2; abundance: -; j_gene: TRBJ2-2; CDR3nt: TGTGCCAGCAGCCCACGGCTACCAGCGGGGGGTGTCGGGGAGCTGTTTTTT; CDR3aa: CASSPRLPAGGVGELFF
v_gene: TRBV5-1; d_gene: TRBD1; abundance: -; j_gene: TRBJ1-2; CDR3nt: TGCGCCAGCAGCTCCGGGACAGGATCTGAGTATGGCTACACCTTC; CDR3aa: CASSSGTGSEYGYTF
v_gene: TRBV6-6; d_gene: -; abundance: few; j_gene: TRBJ1-1; CDR3nt: TGTGCCAGCAGTTCGGACAGTAGGGTCCCTGAAGCTTTCTTT; CDR3aa: CASSSDSRVPEAFF
v_gene: TRBV30; d_gene: TRBD1; abundance: once; j_gene: TRBJ1-2; CDR3nt: TGTGCCTGGACCTCTCGGGGAGTCAGGGGGCAGTTTGGCTACACCTTC; CDR3aa: CAWTSRGVRGQFGYTF
v_gene: TRBV6-1; d_gene: -; abundance: -; j_gene: TRBJ2-7; CDR3nt: TGTGCCAGCAGTGTTAGGACAGTTTACGAGCAGTACTTC; CDR3aa: CASSVRTVYEQYF
v_gene: TRBV5-6; d_gene: TRBD1; abundance: once; j_gene: TRBJ1-4; CDR3nt: TGTGCCAGCAGCGGCGGGGACAGGGGAGGAACAACTAATGAAAAACTGTTTTTT; CDR3aa: CASSGGDRGGTTNEKLFF
v_gene: TRBV4-2; d_gene: TRBD2; abundance: -; j_gene: TRBJ2-1; CDR3nt: TGTGCCAGCAGCCAACCGCCGGGACTAGCGGGGGGATCCTACAATGAGCAGTTCTTC; CDR3aa: CASSQPPGLAGGSYNEQFF